This TCR beta chain stems from a study of response to subunit inactivated influenza vaccine. The CDR3 sequence is 14 residues long. Per the germline V gene, CDR1 is MNHEY and CDR2 is SMNVEV (reference sequence). The germline V and J ends were trimmed by 2 bases and 7 bases, with 15 bases remaining between them. This clonotype was detected only a few times. TCRdb called the RT-PCR reads again in MiXCR, with one record for every CDR3 protein. The sample has under 200,000 distinct CDR3 sequences; about 10% are singletons. The sample was CD8+ T cells sorted from PBMCs, taken less than 25 months after vaccination. The source is a man aged 45 to 70 who received an inactivated influenza vaccine. J is TRBJ2-7 and V is TRBV27; TRBD2 might be the D (6 bases). The CDR3, as DNA: TGTGCCAGCAGTTTAGATGGTAACGGACTAGAGCAGTACTTC. Protein: CASSLDGNGLEQYF.